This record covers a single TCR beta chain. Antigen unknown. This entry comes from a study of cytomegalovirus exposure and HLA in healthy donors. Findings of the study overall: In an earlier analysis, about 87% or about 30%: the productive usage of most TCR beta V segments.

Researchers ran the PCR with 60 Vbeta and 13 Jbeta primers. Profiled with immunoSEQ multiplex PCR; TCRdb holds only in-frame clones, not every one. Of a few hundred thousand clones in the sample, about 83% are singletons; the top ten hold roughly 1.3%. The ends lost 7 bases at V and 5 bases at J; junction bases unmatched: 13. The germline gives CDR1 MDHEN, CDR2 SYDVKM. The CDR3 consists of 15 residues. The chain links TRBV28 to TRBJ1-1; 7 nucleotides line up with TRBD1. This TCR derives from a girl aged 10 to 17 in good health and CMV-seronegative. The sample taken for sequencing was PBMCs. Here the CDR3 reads CASTLSPQGETEAFF. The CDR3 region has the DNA TGTGCCAGCACCCTCTCACCCCAGGGGGAGACTGAAGCTTTCTTT.